This entry lists 20 T cell receptor beta chains sequenced from one sample in a study of control samples from healthy donors and cancer patients. Clones were read by immunoSEQ multiplex PCR, and TCRdb kept only the in-frame ones, dropping some. This table holds roughly 79,000 clones, roughly 80% found once. Sequencing used blood. The receptors stem from a man aged 45 to 65 in good health.

The chain employs TRBV5-1 and TRBJ2-7; TRBD2 might be the D (5 bases). V lost 0 bases and J lost 5, with 12 bases in between. Per germline, CDR1 SGHRS and CDR2 YFSETQ. The CDR3 is made up of 14 amino acids. The CDR3 DNA reads as TGCGCCAGCAGCTTGGGAGGGAGTCAAAACGAGCAGTACTTC. Its translation: CASSLGGSQNEQYF.

The chain joins TRBV30 to TRBJ2-1; 10 nucleotides match TRBD2. V was clipped by 4 bases and J by 8 bases; unmatched bases: 8. Germline V CDR1 and CDR2: GTSNPN, SVGIG (reference sequence). The CDR3 contains 14 residues. In nucleotides, the CDR3 is TGTGCCTGGACGCTACTAGCGGGACGATATGAGCAGTTCTTC. Translation: CAWTLLAGRYEQFF.

J is TRBJ2-1 and V is TRBV11-3, with 9 nucleotides matching TRBD2. The junction had 5 bases not matched to a gene; V was cut back by 0 bases and J by 8 bases. Germline lookup yields CDR1 SGHNT and CDR2 YENEEA. The CDR3 sequence is 15 residues long. For the CDR3, the DNA is TGTGCCAGCAGCTTAGATCCGGGGACTAGCCATGAGCAGTTCTTC. Translation: CASSLDPGTSHEQFF.

For this clone: Other DNA sequences in the same sample also yield this CDR3. This chain links TRBV12-3 or TRBV12-4 with TRBJ2-5; D gene ambiguous. The CDR3 is 11 residues long. Trimming left V 5 bases short and J 5 bases short, with 6 bases between. The CDR3 here is CASSTRETQYF. CDR3 nucleotides: TGTGCCAGCAGTACGCGGGAGACCCAGTACTTC.

This sequence joins TRBV12-5 and TRBJ2-3, with TRBD2 identical over 8 bases. With V trimmed by 4 bases and J by 2 bases, 8 bases remained unmatched. The germline V gene encodes CDR1 LGHNT and CDR2 FRNRAP. The CDR3 consists of 16 residues. This chain's CDR3 is CASGSGASGPTDTQYF. Here the CDR3 DNA reads TGTGCTAGTGGTTCCGGGGCTAGCGGGCCCACAGATACGCAGTATTTT.

This sequence joins TRBV2 and TRBJ1-5; 7 nucleotides line up with TRBD1. CDR3 length: 15 amino acids. V dropped 6 bases and J dropped 2; count of bases not matched to a gene: 7. The V gene's germline CDR1 is SNHLY and CDR2 FYNNEI. CDR3 nucleotides: TGTGCCAGCAGGTTTCAGGGGGGCGGCAATCAGCCCCAGCATTTT. Its protein is CASRFQGGGNQPQHF.

The rearrangement joins TRBV7-9 to TRBJ1-1, with D unclear. CDR1 and CDR2 (germline): SEHNR, FQNEAQ (reference sequence). The CDR3 runs to 11 residues. Trimming stripped 5 bases from V and 8 bases from J, with 9 bases between. The CDR3 reads CASSLKTEAFF. The CDR3, as DNA: TGTGCCAGCAGCCTAAAGACCGAAGCTTTCTTT. Together with reference TRBV7-9 and TRBJ1-1, the CDR3 gives the full variable domain: DTGVSQNPRHKITKRGQNVTFRCDPISEHNRLYWYRQTLGQGPEFLTYFQNEAQLEKSRLLSDRFSAERPKGSFSTLEIQRTEQGDSAMYLCASSLKTEAFFGQGTRLTVV.

The chain combines TRBV30 with TRBJ2-1, with 7 bases identical to TRBD1. Germline CDR1 and CDR2: GTSNPN and SVGIG (reference sequence). The CDR3 runs to 16 residues. V shed 4 bases, J shed 3 bases, and the junction held 12 bases outside the gene matches. The CDR3 reads CAWTSPGTENYNEQFF. The CDR3 DNA is TGTGCCTGGACATCCCCCGGGACAGAGAACTACAATGAGCAGTTCTTC.

The chain combines TRBV18 with TRBJ1-3; 7 bases agree with TRBD1. CDR1 is KGHSH, CDR2 LQKENI, per germline. The CDR3 extends over 19 amino acids. V lost 2 bases, J lost 0 bases, and 13 bases stayed unmatched. CDR3 sequence (DNA): TGTGCCAGCTCACCAAGGGGGCCGGGCACGGGCAACTCTGGAAACACCATATATTTT. It codes for CASSPRGPGTGNSGNTIYF.

The rearrangement uses TRBV11-3 and TRBJ1-6; D call uncertain. Germline V CDR1 and CDR2: SGHNT, YENEEA. The V gene lost 6 bases and the J gene lost 2 bases, with 8 bases spanning the gap. This CDR3 is built from 14 residues. DNA of the CDR3: TGTGCCAGCAGATCCTACCCCTATAATTCACCCCTCCACTTT. Protein sequence: CASRSYPYNSPLHF.

The V call is TRBV11-2, the J call TRBJ2-7; TRBD1 agrees at 7 bases. This CDR3 contains 15 residues. Per germline, CDR1 SGHAT and CDR2 FQNNGV. The V gene end was trimmed by 5 bases and the J gene end by 2 bases; junction bases not matched to a gene: 9. CDR3 region: CASSHGVGTAYEQYF. CDR3 DNA: TGTGCCAGCAGCCACGGGGTCGGGACAGCCTACGAGCAGTACTTC.

This chain uses TRBV5-6 with TRBJ1-6; D uncertain. Germline V lookup: CDR1 SGHDT, CDR2 YYEEEE. CDR3 length equals 11 residues. V was trimmed by 2 bases and J by 6 bases, leaving 0 bases between them. The CDR3 sequence: CASSFNSPLHF. The CDR3 nucleotides read TGTGCCAGCAGCTTTAATTCACCCCTCCACTTT.

This rearrangement joins TRBV5-1 to TRBJ1-6; TRBD1 might be the D (6 bases). V was pared by 0 bases and J by 7 bases, with 8 bases between. The CDR3 runs 14 residues. The germline gives CDR1 SGHRS, CDR2 YFSETQ. The CDR3 nucleotides are TGCGCCAGCAGCTTGGACAGGGCGAATTCACCCCTCCACTTT. Encoded protein: CASSLDRANSPLHF.

The chain uses TRBV19 and TRBJ2-4; tentative D call: TRBD1 (6 bases). Germline CDR1 reads LNHDA; CDR2 reads SQIVND (reference sequence). V was shortened by 7 bases and J by 9 bases, with 16 bases between the two germline ends. The CDR3 totals 13 residues. CDR3 nucleotide sequence: TGTGCCAGTACCGATTTACAGGGCGGCATTCAGTACTTC. Translated: CASTDLQGGIQYF.

This sequence joins TRBV11-2 and TRBJ1-1, with unresolved D. CDR3 length: 14 amino acids. Looked up from germline, CDR1 is SGHAT and CDR2 is FQNNGV. Trimming left V 1 base short and J 0 bases short, with 6 bases between. The CDR3 region has the DNA TGTGCCAGCAGCTTAGTAATGGTGAACACTGAAGCTTTCTTT. Protein product: CASSLVMVNTEAFF.

The genes are TRBV27 and TRBJ2-1, with D possibly being TRBD2 (5 bases). The ends were cut back, 6 bases at V and 7 bases at J, with 22 bases in the middle. The germline V gene has CDR1 MNHEY and CDR2 SMNVEV (reference sequence). The CDR3 sequence is 16 residues long. The CDR3 DNA is TGTGCCAGCAGCCACCCGGGAAGCCTCCCGGGAAATGAGCAGTTCTTC. Translating gives CASSHPGSLPGNEQFF.

The chain couples TRBV21-1 to TRBJ2-1; the D call of TRBD2 is as the table states it, not checked on the DNA. TRBV21-1 is a listed pseudogene. This CDR3 is 18 amino acids long. In nucleotides, the CDR3 is TGTGCCAGCAGCAAACTCCCCGGGACTAGCGGGAATGGCAATGAGCAGTTCTTC. Residues: CASSKLPGTSGNGNEQFF.

The gene calls are TRBV10-3 and TRBJ2-5; TRBD1 aligns across 8 bases. The CDR3 extends over 15 amino acids. The V gene's germline CDR1 is ENHRY and CDR2 SYGVKD. Losses at the gene ends were 4 bases for V and 3 bases for J; bases not matched to a gene: 7. The CDR3 reads CAISGGQGRKETQYF. Here the CDR3 DNA reads TGTGCCATCAGTGGTGGACAGGGAAGGAAAGAGACCCAGTACTTC.

J is TRBJ2-4 and V is TRBV10-3; 10 bases match TRBD1. The trim removed 10 bases at V and 0 bases at J, leaving 15 bases unmatched. Germline V gene lookup returns CDR1 ENHRY and CDR2 SYGVKD. The CDR3 has 18 amino acids. CDR3 sequence reads: CATLSGTGAPKAKNIQYF. The CDR3 DNA is TGTGCCACCCTATCCGGGACAGGGGCACCCAAAGCCAAAAACATTCAGTACTTC.

This clone was found a few times. The chain is built from TRBV2 and TRBJ2-7; 9 bases agree with TRBD1. The CDR3 loop spans 15 amino acids. CDR1 SNHLY and CDR2 FYNNEI come from the germline V gene. V dropped 3 bases and J dropped 2; count of bases not matched to a gene: 5. CDR3: CASSEGTGWAYEQYF. The CDR3 nucleotides are TGTGCCAGCAGTGAGGGGACAGGGTGGGCCTACGAGCAGTACTTC.